These 26 T cell receptor beta chains were all obtained from the same sample, sequenced in a study of blood T cell repertoires in COVID-19. Sequencing used immunoSEQ multiplex PCR; TCRdb keeps in-frame clones, though not all of them. This table holds about 220,000 clones, approximately 78% found once. The source material was peripheral blood. The receptor set was obtained from a woman of 80 years or more with COVID-19, enrolled during active disease.

This chain connects TRBV7-2 to TRBJ1-4, with D unresolved. The V gene's germline CDR1 is SGHTA and CDR2 FQGNSA. This CDR3 spans 14 amino acids. With 5 bases removed from V and 5 bases from J, the gap between germline ends came to 12 bases. CDR3 residues: CASSIYGLNEKLFF. The DNA of the CDR3 is TGTGCCAGCAGCATTTATGGACTAAATGAAAAACTGTTTTTT.

The chain couples TRBV27 to TRBJ2-7, with a weak D call TRBD2 (5 bases). Germline CDR1 is MNHEY and CDR2 is SMNVEV (reference sequence). V was shortened by 4 bases and J by 5 bases, with 12 bases between the two germline ends. The CDR3 spans 13 residues. The CDR3 here is CASSSTPRDEQYF. The CDR3 DNA follows: TGTGCCAGCAGTTCGACCCCGCGGGACGAGCAGTACTTC.

The gene calls are TRBV3-1 (or the pseudogene TRBV3-2) and TRBJ1-6; the D gene is possibly TRBD1 (5 bases). V lost 4 bases and J 8 bases, leaving 15 bases between the germline ends. The germline V gene encodes CDR1 LGHDT and CDR2 YNNKEL (reference sequence). CDR3 length equals 15 residues. CDR3 in amino acids: CASSLPQGRDSPLHF. CDR3 in DNA: TGTGCCAGCAGCCTACCGCAGGGTAGGGATTCACCCCTCCACTTT.

The chain uses TRBV18 and TRBJ2-5, with D unresolved. The V gene lost 1 base and the J gene lost 2 bases, with 5 bases spanning the gap. Germline values: CDR1 KGHSH, CDR2 LQKENI. The CDR3 consists of 13 residues. DNA of the CDR3: TGTGCCAGCTCACCACTCCGTCAAGAGACCCAGTACTTC. Translation: CASSPLRQETQYF.

The chain uses TRBV11-2 and TRBJ1-4; D possibly corresponds to TRBD1 (5 bases). The CDR3 loop spans 16 amino acids. Per germline, CDR1 SGHAT and CDR2 FQNNGV. Trimming stripped 4 bases from V and 1 base from J, with 13 bases between. CDR3 DNA sequence: TGTGCCAGCAGCTCCCGGGGGAGGGGAACTAATGAAAAACTGTTTTTT. It specifies CASSSRGRGTNEKLFF. Full variable domain (remainder filled in from reference TRBV11-2 and TRBJ1-4): EAGVAQSPRYKIIEKRQSVAFWCNPISGHATLYWYQQILGQGPKLLIQFQNNGVVDDSQLPKDRFSAERLKGVDSTLKIQPAKLEDSAVYLCASSSRGRGTNEKLFFGSGTQLSVL.

The table lists this clone with a few counts. The V gene is TRBV3-1 (or the pseudogene TRBV3-2), the J gene TRBJ1-2; a weak D match, TRBD1 (5 bases). Per germline, CDR1 LGHDT and CDR2 YNNKEL (reference sequence). Trimming left V 5 bases short and J 4 bases short, with 8 bases between. The CDR3 is made up of 12 amino acids. The CDR3 DNA sequence: TGTGCCAGCAGCGAAAGGGGCTATGGCTACACCTTC. This codes for CASSERGYGYTF.

V and J are TRBV10-3 and TRBJ2-7; maybe TRBD1 (6 bases). The V end was cut by 6 bases, the J end by 0 bases, with 12 bases between. Germline CDR1 reads ENHRY; CDR2 reads SYGVKD. This CDR3 has 14 amino acids. CDR3 in amino acids: CAIRDRLSSYEQYF. CDR3 nucleotides: TGTGCCATCAGAGACAGGCTGAGCTCCTACGAGCAGTACTTC.

This clone was recorded only once. The chain employs TRBV18 and TRBJ2-1; 9 bases are shared with TRBD2. Unmatched junction bases numbered 7, after V lost 4 bases and J lost 9 bases. The CDR3 is made up of 14 amino acids. Per germline, CDR1 KGHSH and CDR2 LQKENI. CDR3 DNA sequence: TGTGCCAGCTCACTGATAGCGGGAGCGGGTGAGCAGTTCTTC. As protein: CASSLIAGAGEQFF.

The table lists this clone with a few counts. The gene calls are TRBV9 and TRBJ2-5, with D possibly matching TRBD1 (6 bases). Trimming took 0 bases from V and 5 from J, leaving 11 bases between them. Per germline, CDR1 SGDLS and CDR2 YYNGEE. The CDR3 is made up of 14 amino acids. The CDR3 DNA reads as TGTGCCAGCAGCGTAGATGGGGGCTTTGAGACCCAGTACTTC. It translates to CASSVDGGFETQYF.

The V gene is TRBV12-5, the J gene TRBJ2-2; TRBD1 might be the D (6 bases). From germline, CDR1 is LGHNT and CDR2 FRNRAP. Trimming shortened V by 6 bases and J by 1 base, and 6 bases separated the two germline ends. The CDR3 is 13 amino acids. CDR3 in amino acids: CASGQGNTGELFF. The CDR3 coding sequence is TGTGCTAGTGGACAGGGGAACACCGGGGAGCTGTTTTTT.

J is TRBJ2-7 and V is TRBV4-1, with D tentatively TRBD1 (6 bases). CDR1 MGHRA and CDR2 YSYEKL come from the germline V gene. Trimming removed 0 bases at V and 7 bases at J, with 13 bases between. The CDR3 has 14 amino acids. The CDR3 sequence: CASSQEGQRGEQYF. The DNA for the CDR3 is TGCGCCAGCAGCCAAGAAGGACAGCGCGGGGAGCAGTACTTC.

The chain is built from TRBV20-1 and TRBJ1-4; TRBD1 agrees at 7 bases. The CDR3 runs 13 residues. Losses at the gene ends were 3 bases for V and 5 bases for J; bases not matched to a gene: 3. The germline V gene encodes CDR1 DFQATT and CDR2 SNEGSKA (reference sequence). The CDR3 region has the DNA TGCAGTGCTAGTCAAGGGGGCAATGAAAAACTGTTTTTT. As protein: CSASQGGNEKLFF.

Of note for this clone: Other DNA sequences of this sample code for an identical CDR3. CDR3 loop: CAWSADRANQPQHF. CDR3 in DNA: TGTGCCTGGAGTGCGGACAGGGCAAATCAGCCCCAGCATTTT. The chain employs TRBV30 and TRBJ1-5; 8 bases match TRBD1. Germline CDR1 is GTSNPN and CDR2 is SVGIG (reference sequence). V lost 1 base, J lost 4 bases, and 3 bases stayed unmatched. CDR3 length: 14 residues.

This clone was counted a few times. V is TRBV27 and J is TRBJ1-1; a possible D gene is TRBD1 (5 bases). Germline CDR1 is MNHEY and CDR2 is SMNVEV (reference sequence). The CDR3 consists of 14 residues. Trimming removed 8 bases at V and 0 bases at J, with 13 bases between. For the CDR3, the DNA is TGTGCCAGCTGGAGGGGCACTATGAACACTGAAGCTTTCTTT. This gives the protein CASWRGTMNTEAFF.

The CDR3 spells CASSYSAVNTGELFF. The CDR3 DNA sequence: TGTGCCAGCAGTTACTCAGCGGTGAACACCGGGGAGCTGTTTTTT. The chain is built from TRBV6-2 or TRBV6-3 and TRBJ2-2; a possible D gene is TRBD2 (5 bases). Germline CDR1 reads MNHEY; CDR2 reads SVGEGT. Trimming removed 0 bases at V and 1 base at J, with 6 bases between. The CDR3 covers 15 residues.

The genes are TRBV7-2 and TRBJ1-2; no clear D. V dropped 1 base and J dropped 0 bases, with 6 bases sitting between them. The CDR3 extends over 14 amino acids. Per the germline V gene, CDR1 is SGHTA and CDR2 is FQGNSA. CDR3 protein: CASSLGPANYGYTF. DNA for the CDR3: TGTGCCAGCAGCTTAGGCCCGGCTAACTATGGCTACACCTTC.

V gene TRBV7-8 combines with J gene TRBJ1-4; no reliable D call. This CDR3 has 12 amino acids. The germline gives CDR1 SGHVS, CDR2 FQNEAQ. Trimming took 5 bases from V and 5 from J, leaving 6 bases between them. The CDR3 coding sequence is TGTGCCAGCAGCCTCGTAAATGAAAAACTGTTTTTT. As protein: CASSLVNEKLFF.

V gene TRBV5-6 combines with J gene TRBJ1-3; no definite D call. V was pared by 0 bases and J by 0 bases, with 7 bases between. The CDR3 runs 15 residues. Germline lookup yields CDR1 SGHDT and CDR2 YYEEEE. The CDR3 region is CASSLGGHSGNTIYF. The CDR3 nucleotides read TGTGCCAGCAGCTTGGGCGGGCACTCTGGAAACACCATATATTTT.

The chain carries TRBV10-2 and TRBJ2-3; D gene unclear. The germline CDR1 and CDR2 sequences are WSHSY and SAAADI. The CDR3 totals 15 residues. Trimming cost V 4 bases and J 2 bases, with 13 bases left between them. CDR3 coding DNA: TGCGCCAGCAGTGCACTAATCCTTAACACAGATACGCAGTATTTT. It codes for CASSALILNTDTQYF.

The chain carries TRBV6-5 and TRBJ2-3; D gene uncertain. Germline V gene sequence: CDR1 MNHEY, CDR2 SVGAGI. This CDR3 region has 11 residues. The V end lost 7 bases, the J end lost 4 bases, and 6 bases lay between the germline ends. CDR3 DNA: TGTGCCAGCATGAGGTCAGATACGCAGTATTTT. Its protein product is CASMRSDTQYF.

The J gene is TRBJ1-5, the V gene TRBV7-9; D might be TRBD1 (5 bases). This CDR3 has 15 residues. Trimming took off 3 bases at V and 0 bases at J, with 9 bases between the two ends. From germline, CDR1 is SEHNR and CDR2 FQNEAQ (reference sequence). This chain's CDR3 is CASSLTADSNQPQHF. CDR3 in DNA: TGTGCCAGCAGCTTGACAGCTGATAGCAATCAGCCCCAGCATTTT.

This chain links TRBV9 with TRBJ2-1; 10 nucleotides align to TRBD2. With V trimmed by 4 bases and J by 0 bases, 1 base remained unmatched. This CDR3 contains 15 residues. CDR1 is SGDLS, CDR2 YYNGEE, per germline. In DNA form, the CDR3 reads TGTGCCAGCAGCCCTAGCGGGAGCTCCTACAATGAGCAGTTCTTC. It encodes CASSPSGSSYNEQFF.

This clone was seen a single time. The chain employs TRBV7-9 and TRBJ2-1; TRBD2 matches at 8 bases. The CDR3 runs 17 residues. V was pared by 4 bases and J by 0 bases, with 8 bases of the junction left unmatched. Germline V CDR1 and CDR2: SEHNR, FQNEAQ (reference sequence). The CDR3 sequence is CASSSGKAGDSYNEQFF. CDR3 DNA: TGTGCCAGCAGCTCCGGGAAAGCGGGAGACTCCTACAATGAGCAGTTCTTC.

V is TRBV7-9 and J is TRBJ2-7; the D gene is possibly TRBD2 (5 bases). This CDR3 comprises 17 residues. In germline, CDR1 is SEHNR, CDR2 FQNEAQ (reference sequence). V gave up 0 bases and J gave up 0 bases, with 15 bases separating them. CDR3 sequence (DNA): TGTGCCAGCAGCTTAGCTCCTCCTTGGAGGAGCTCCTACGAGCAGTACGTC. Translation gives CASSLAPPWRSSYEQYV.

The rearrangement links TRBV30 to TRBJ2-3; possible D gene TRBD2, 6 bases. Germline loops: CDR1 GTSNPN, CDR2 SVGIG (reference sequence). Trimming took 3 bases from V and 0 from J, leaving 10 bases between them. The CDR3 is made up of 14 amino acids. CDR3 DNA sequence: TGTGCCTGGAGATCCGGGACTAGCACAGATACGCAGTATTTT. Encoded protein: CAWRSGTSTDTQYF. Combining the CDR3 with reference TRBV30 and TRBJ2-3 gives the whole variable domain SQTIHQWPATLVQPVGSPLSLECTVEGTSNPNLYWYRQAAGRGLQLLFYSVGIGQISSEVPQNLSASRPQDRQFILSSKKLLLSDSGFYLCAWRSGTSTDTQYFGPGTRLTVL.

The chain has TRBV19 and TRBJ1-2, with D possibly being TRBD1 (6 bases). The CDR3 has 13 residues. Germline V gives CDR1 LNHDA, CDR2 SQIVND (reference sequence). V lost 5 bases and J lost 4, with 11 bases in between. The CDR3 here is CASSLGQLYGYTF. CDR3 coding DNA: TGTGCCAGTAGTCTTGGACAGCTCTATGGCTACACCTTC. The full variable domain, in which reference TRBV19 and TRBJ1-2 provide the parts outside the CDR3, is DGGITQSPKYLFRKEGQNVTLSCEQNLNHDAMYWYRQDPGQGLRLIYYSQIVNDFQKGDIAEGYSVSREKKESFPLTVTSAQKNPTAFYLCASSLGQLYGYTFGSGTRLTVV.